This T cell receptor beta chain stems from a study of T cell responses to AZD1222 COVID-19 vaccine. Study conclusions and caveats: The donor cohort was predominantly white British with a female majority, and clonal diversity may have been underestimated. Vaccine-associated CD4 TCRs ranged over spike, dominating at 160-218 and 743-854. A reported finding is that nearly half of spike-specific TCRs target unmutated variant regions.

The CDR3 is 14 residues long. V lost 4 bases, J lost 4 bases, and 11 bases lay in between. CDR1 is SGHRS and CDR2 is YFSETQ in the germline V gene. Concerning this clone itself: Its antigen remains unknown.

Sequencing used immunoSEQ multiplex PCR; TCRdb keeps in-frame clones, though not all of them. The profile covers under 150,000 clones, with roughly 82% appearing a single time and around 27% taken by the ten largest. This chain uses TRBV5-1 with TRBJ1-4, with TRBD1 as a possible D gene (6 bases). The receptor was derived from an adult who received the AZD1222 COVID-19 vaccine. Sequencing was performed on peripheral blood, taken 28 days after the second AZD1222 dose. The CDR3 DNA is TGCGCCAGCAGCCTGACAGGAAATAATGAAAAACTGTTTTTT. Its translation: CASSLTGNNEKLFF.